A single sample is the source of the 2 T cell receptor beta chains below, sequenced in a study of Graves' ophthalmopathy and Graves' hyperthyroidism. RNA transcripts were the source from which TCR beta CDR3 regions were amplified. Second-round multiplex PCR followed a first-round RT-PCR using HTBI primers. Each CDR3 protein gets one entry after TCRdb re-called the multiplex PCR reads with MiXCR. The sample yields 200,000 to 300,000 distinct CDR3 sequences, 45% seen once. The sample taken for sequencing was peripheral blood. The receptors stem from an adult man with Graves' ophthalmopathy.

In this sample, this clonotype turned up a few times. This sequence joins TRBV7-2 and TRBJ1-2; D perhaps matches TRBD1 (6 bases). With 4 bases removed from V and 3 bases from J, the gap between germline ends came to 12 bases. The CDR3 loop spans 14 amino acids. From germline, CDR1 is SGHTA and CDR2 FQGNSA. This chain's CDR3 is CASSSYRVDYGYTF. DNA of the CDR3: TGTGCCAGCAGCTCTTACAGGGTTGACTATGGCTACACCTTC.

Concerning this clonotype itself: This sequence may be a read error, since a much larger clone differs from it by one base. The chain uses TRBV10-3 and TRBJ1-2, with 8 bases lining up with TRBD1. The CDR3 extends over 16 amino acids. Germline loops: CDR1 ENHRY, CDR2 SYGVKD. V was clipped by 0 bases and J by 2 bases; unmatched bases: 5. The CDR3 DNA is TGTGCCATCAGTGAGTCACTTGACAGGGGAAACTATGGCTACACCTTC. Translation gives CAISESLDRGNYGYTF.